A selection of T cell receptor beta chains follows, all from one sample in a study of blood T cell repertoires in COVID-19. Data came from immunoSEQ multiplex PCR; TCRdb stores just in-frame clones and leaves some out. The table has approximately 460,000 clones, 89% seen once. Specimen: peripheral blood. These receptors originate from a man aged 18 to 29 with COVID-19, enrolled during active disease. CDR3s include the opening cysteine and the closing phenylalanine or tryptophan. The D gene is left open where the match is weak. Part of the rows lack a size; the others show once, few, many or a class for expanded clones.

CDR3nt,CDR3aa,d_gene,v_gene,abundance,j_gene
TGTGCCAGCTCACCACCGGGACAGGGGACCTACAATGAGCAGTTCTTC,CASSPPGQGTYNEQFF,TRBD1,TRBV18,once,TRBJ2-1
TGCAGCGTGGCCGGGACTAGCGGCACAGATACGCAGTATTTT,CSVAGTSGTDTQYF,TRBD2,TRBV29-1,.,TRBJ2-3
TGTGCCAGCAGGGGGACTAACACAGATACGCAGTATTTT,CASRGTNTDTQYF,TRBD2,TRBV3-1/TRBV3-2,.,TRBJ2-3
TGTGCCAGCAGTGACGATTCAGGGGGCTATCAGCCCCAGCATTTT,CASSDDSGGYQPQHF,TRBD1,TRBV25-1,.,TRBJ1-5
TGTGCCAGCAGCCTCCAGGGGGCACACAATCAGCCCCAGCATTTT,CASSLQGAHNQPQHF,TRBD1,TRBV6-5,.,TRBJ1-5
TGTGCCAGCAGTGGCACGGGGAGCTCCTACGAGCAGTACTTC,CASSGTGSSYEQYF,.,TRBV2,.,TRBJ2-7
TGTGCCATCAGTGGGGACAGGACCTCCTACGAGCAGTACTTC,CAISGDRTSYEQYF,TRBD1,TRBV10-3,once,TRBJ2-7
TGTGCCAGCAGTCAACAGGGGTATGGGGCCAACGTCCTGACTTTC,CASSQQGYGANVLTF,TRBD1,TRBV3-1/TRBV3-2,.,TRBJ2-6
TGTGCCAGCAGCTTAGTATTAGGGGGCGGTGCGAACACCGGGGAGCTGTTTTTT,CASSLVLGGGANTGELFF,TRBD1,TRBV7-6,few,TRBJ2-2
TGTGCCAGCAGCCGACGGTTGGGGGCCACAGATACGCAGTATTTT,CASSRRLGATDTQYF,.,TRBV7-9,.,TRBJ2-3
TGTGCCAGTAGTATGCAATCGGCTAGCGGGAGTTCGGAGACCCAGTACTTC,CASSMQSASGSSETQYF,TRBD2,TRBV19,.,TRBJ2-5
TGTGCCAGCAGCCCCGGGGGGACAGGGGGCGCTGAGCAGTACTTC,CASSPGGTGGAEQYF,TRBD1,TRBV5-4,.,TRBJ2-7
TGCGCCAGCAGCTTGGACTCAGGGGTCGCAAACACTGAAGCTTTCTTT,CASSLDSGVANTEAFF,.,TRBV5-1,.,TRBJ1-1
TGTGCCACCGAGTTCCCAGAGGACAGGGGGCTGACTGAAGCTTTCTTT,CATEFPEDRGLTEAFF,TRBD1,TRBV24-1,.,TRBJ1-1
TGTGCCACCAGTGAGCGGGGATTCAATCAGCCCCAGCATTTT,CATSERGFNQPQHF,.,TRBV24-1,.,TRBJ1-5
TGTGCCAGCAGTGAATGGCGGGCCTCTTACACAGATACGCAGTATTTT,CASSEWRASYTDTQYF,.,TRBV2,once,TRBJ2-3
TGCGCCAGCAGCTTCGGACAGCTCGGGTTGGAGCAGTACTTC,CASSFGQLGLEQYF,.,TRBV5-1,.,TRBJ2-7
TGTGCCAGCAGCGACGTAACAGGGGGAGATGGCTACACCTTC,CASSDVTGGDGYTF,TRBD1,TRBV5-6,.,TRBJ1-2
TGTGCCAGCAGCTTCCAGGGCGGAGGGCAGCCCCAGCATTTT,CASSFQGGGQPQHF,.,TRBV7-2,.,TRBJ1-5
TGTGCCAGCAGCACAGGGACCTGGGATTCACCCCTCCACTTT,CASSTGTWDSPLHF,.,TRBV7-2,.,TRBJ1-6
TGTGCCAGCAGCCCGGGACAGGGGGTCTCACAAGAGACCCAGTACTTC,CASSPGQGVSQETQYF,TRBD1,TRBV9,once,TRBJ2-5
TGTGCCAGCAGTTATGCGGAATCCTACGAGCAGTACTTC,CASSYAESYEQYF,.,TRBV6-5,.,TRBJ2-7
TGTGCCAGCAGCTTCGGCAGGGGGCCCTACTACGAGCAGTACTTC,CASSFGRGPYYEQYF,TRBD1,TRBV5-6,.,TRBJ2-7
TGTGCCAGCAGCCGACGGGGAAATGAGCAGTTCTTC,CASSRRGNEQFF,.,TRBV12-3/TRBV12-4,.,TRBJ2-1
.,CASTSGAGYNEQFF,.,TRBV19,.,TRBJ2-1
TGTGCCAGCAGTTACGTCATAGCGGGGTGGGGCAATGAGCAGTTCTTC,CASSYVIAGWGNEQFF,TRBD2,TRBV6-6,.,TRBJ2-1
TGTGCCTGGAGTGACACCCCTCTTAGGAGACTGTTTTTT,CAWSDTPLRRLFF,.,TRBV30,.,TRBJ1-4
TGTGCCAGCAGCTTTGGACAGGCGCACAGGAACACTGAAGCTTTCTTT,CASSFGQAHRNTEAFF,TRBD1,TRBV5-4,.,TRBJ1-1
TGTGCCAGCAGTTTGTCGGGAGGTGGCTACACCTTC,CASSLSGGGYTF,.,TRBV12-3/TRBV12-4,.,TRBJ1-2
TGTGCCAGCAGCTTCAGGGGCTCCTACAATGAGCAGTTCTTC,CASSFRGSYNEQFF,.,TRBV11-2,.,TRBJ2-1
TGTGCCAGCAGACCCCGGCAGAGGCTCTACAATGAGCAGTTCTTC,CASRPRQRLYNEQFF,.,TRBV6-5,once,TRBJ2-1
TGCGCCTATTACCGGGACAGGCGCACGTGGTCTGATCAGCCCCAGCATTTT,CAYYRDRRTWSDQPQHF,TRBD1,TRBV23-1,.,TRBJ1-5
TGTGCCAGCAGTGACTCTGGGGGGGCCCAAAATGAGCAGTTCTTC,CASSDSGGAQNEQFF,.,TRBV6-4,.,TRBJ2-1
TGCGCCAGCAGTAGGGACAGGGGCTATGAAGCTTTCTTT,CASSRDRGYEAFF,TRBD1,TRBV10-1,.,TRBJ1-1
TGTGCCAGCTCATTACCTAGCGGGGCACCCTCCGAGCAGTACTTC,CASSLPSGAPSEQYF,TRBD2,TRBV18,.,TRBJ2-7
TGTGCCAGCAGCGTAGTACTAGCGGGAAAAACGGGGGAGCTGTTTTTT,CASSVVLAGKTGELFF,TRBD2,TRBV9,.,TRBJ2-2
TGTGCCAGCAGCCCGAGGATGAACACTGAAGCTTTCTTT,CASSPRMNTEAFF,.,TRBV7-9,.,TRBJ1-1
TGTGCCTGGAGTGTTTCACAGGGTGGTGAAAAACTGTTTTTT,CAWSVSQGGEKLFF,.,TRBV30,.,TRBJ1-4
TGTGCCAGCAGGACGGGACTAGGATGGAATGAGCAGTTCTTC,CASRTGLGWNEQFF,TRBD2,TRBV27,.,TRBJ2-1
TGCGCCAGCAGCCAACCAGGTCACCCCTACGAGCAGTACTTC,CASSQPGHPYEQYF,.,TRBV4-1,.,TRBJ2-7
TGTGCCAGCAGCGCGAGTAGGGGGGGCGGCTACACCTTC,CASSASRGGGYTF,.,TRBV11-2,.,TRBJ1-2
TGTGCCAGCAGCCCCGGAGCGGGAAGCACAGATACGCAGTATTTT,CASSPGAGSTDTQYF,TRBD2,TRBV7-3,.,TRBJ2-3
TGTGCCAGTAGTTCACAAGCGGGGGACTACGAGCAGTACTTC,CASSSQAGDYEQYF,TRBD2,TRBV19,.,TRBJ2-7
TGTGCCAGCAGCTTGGGTTCGGGGGAGACGGGGGCCAACGTCCTGACTTTC,CASSLGSGETGANVLTF,.,TRBV5-4,many,TRBJ2-6
TGCGCCAGCAGCTTGGAGCCAGGGGGCGGTTCACCCCTCCACTTT,CASSLEPGGGSPLHF,TRBD1,TRBV5-1,.,TRBJ1-6
TGTGCCAGCAGCCAGGGGAGCGGGGGCCCCGGAACCGGGGAGCTGTTTTTT,CASSQGSGGPGTGELFF,TRBD2,TRBV3-1/TRBV3-2,.,TRBJ2-2
TGTGCCACCAGCAGAGACAGGGATGCTTCACCCCTCCACTTT,CATSRDRDASPLHF,.,TRBV15,.,TRBJ1-6
TGTGCCAGCAGTTTATGGGGAGACAGGGGGCACGGCTACACCTTC,CASSLWGDRGHGYTF,TRBD1,TRBV27,.,TRBJ1-2